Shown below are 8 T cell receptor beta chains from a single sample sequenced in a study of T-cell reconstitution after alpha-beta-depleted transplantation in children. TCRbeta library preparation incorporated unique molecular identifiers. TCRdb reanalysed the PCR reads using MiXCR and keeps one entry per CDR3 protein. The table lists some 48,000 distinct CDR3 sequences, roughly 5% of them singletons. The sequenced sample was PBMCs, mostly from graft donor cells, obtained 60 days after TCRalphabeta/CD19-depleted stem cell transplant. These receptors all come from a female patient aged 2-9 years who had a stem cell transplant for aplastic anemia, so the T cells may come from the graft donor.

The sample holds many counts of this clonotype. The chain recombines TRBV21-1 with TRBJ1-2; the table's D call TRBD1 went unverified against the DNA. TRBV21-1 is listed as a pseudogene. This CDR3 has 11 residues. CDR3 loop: CATRGAYGYTF. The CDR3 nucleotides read TGTGCCACTAGGGGGGCCTATGGCTACACCTTC.

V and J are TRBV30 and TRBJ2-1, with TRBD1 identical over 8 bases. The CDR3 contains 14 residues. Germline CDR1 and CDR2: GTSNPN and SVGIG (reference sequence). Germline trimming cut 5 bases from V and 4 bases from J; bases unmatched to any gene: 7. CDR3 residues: CAWVGQGEYNEQFF. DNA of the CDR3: TGTGCCTGGGTAGGACAGGGTGAATACAATGAGCAGTTCTTC.

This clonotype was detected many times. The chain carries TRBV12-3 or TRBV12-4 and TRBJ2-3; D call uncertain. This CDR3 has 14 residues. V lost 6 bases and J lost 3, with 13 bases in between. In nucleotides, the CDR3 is TGTGCCAGCAGGATTGAGTCCGGAACAGATACGCAGTATTTT. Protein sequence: CASRIESGTDTQYF.

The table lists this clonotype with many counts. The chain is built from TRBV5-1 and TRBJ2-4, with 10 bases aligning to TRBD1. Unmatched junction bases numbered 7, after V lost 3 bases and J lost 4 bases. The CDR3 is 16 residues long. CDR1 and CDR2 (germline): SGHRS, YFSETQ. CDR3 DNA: TGCGCCAGCAGCTCCCAGGGGACAGGGGTTAAAAACATTCAGTACTTC. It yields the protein CASSSQGTGVKNIQYF.

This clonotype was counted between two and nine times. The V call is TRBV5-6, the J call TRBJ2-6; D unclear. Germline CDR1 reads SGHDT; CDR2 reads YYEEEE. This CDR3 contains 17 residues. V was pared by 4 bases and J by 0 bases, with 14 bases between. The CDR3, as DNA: TGTGCCAGCAGCACGGAAAGACGGATCTCTGGGGCCAACGTCCTGACTTTC. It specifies CASSTERRISGANVLTF.

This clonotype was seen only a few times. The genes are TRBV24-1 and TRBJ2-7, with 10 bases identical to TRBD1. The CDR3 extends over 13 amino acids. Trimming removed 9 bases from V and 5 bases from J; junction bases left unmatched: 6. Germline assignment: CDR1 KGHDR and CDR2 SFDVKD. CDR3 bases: TGTGCCACCGGAGGGGACAGGGGCGACGAGCAGTACTTC. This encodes CATGGDRGDEQYF.

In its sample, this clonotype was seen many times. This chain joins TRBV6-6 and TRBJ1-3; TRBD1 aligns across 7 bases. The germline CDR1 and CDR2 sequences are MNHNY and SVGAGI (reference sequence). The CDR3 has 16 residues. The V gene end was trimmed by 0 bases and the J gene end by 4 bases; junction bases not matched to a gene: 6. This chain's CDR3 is CASSYSDRRIGNTIYF. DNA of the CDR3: TGTGCCAGCAGTTACTCGGACAGGCGGATAGGAAACACCATATATTTT.

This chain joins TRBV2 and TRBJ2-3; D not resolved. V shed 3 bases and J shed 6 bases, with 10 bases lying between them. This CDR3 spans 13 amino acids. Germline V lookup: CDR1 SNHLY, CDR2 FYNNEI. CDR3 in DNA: TGTGCCAGCAGTGACTTTTTCCCCGATACGCAGTATTTT. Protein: CASSDFFPDTQYF. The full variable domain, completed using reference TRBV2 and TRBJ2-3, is EPEVTQTPSHQVTQMGQEVILRCVPISNHLYFYWYRQILGQKVEFLVSFYNNEISEKSEIFDDQFSVERPDGSNFTLKIRSTKLEDSAMYFCASSDFFPDTQYFGPGTRLTVL.